The clone carrying this TCR beta chain was found a few times. What it recognizes is unknown. These data originate in a study of human T cells and chemical hapten exposure. Study information: The upper back received 0.01% DPC by patch testing, with results read at 6 days. Patients, a majority of them female, were diagnosed with alopecia areata, totalis or universalis.

Single cDNA molecules in the library carried unique molecular identifiers attached during preparation. TCRdb re-analysed the RACE reads in MiXCR, keeping a single row per CDR3 protein. This sample carries some 250,000 distinct CDR3 sequences, just under 8% of them seen once, and the ten largest clones take less than 1.5%. The study, taken as a whole, reports: Patch test score was positively correlated with the counts of TCRs that had expanded at PT1.

The time point denotes: pre-sensitization, week 0. As to treatment: therapeutic diphenylcyclopropenone sensitization with weekly scalp DPC. Germline CDR1 MDHEN, CDR2 SYDVKM. Deletions cut 4 bases from V and 1 base from J, with 18 bases between. CDR3 length: 17 amino acids. The origin of this receptor is a man aged 18 to 30 with alopecia areata. Some clones in this sample may be carry-over from other donors' samples. This chain joins TRBV28 and TRBJ2-3, with D maybe TRBD1 (5 bases). Sequencing used whole blood, obtained in connection with sensitization to the hapten diphenylcyclopropenone (DPC). CDR3 DNA: TGTGCCAGCAGTTCGCCCCGTCAGGGTGAGGGCACAGATACGCAGTATTTT. This codes for CASSSPRQGEGTDTQYF.